The table lists the clone carrying this T cell receptor beta chain with a count of one. The antigen is unknown. The data derive from a study of response to subunit inactivated influenza vaccine. Whole-study results and caveats: Authors suggested each seasonal flu vaccination may recruit only limited numbers of new T cells.

Using its own MiXCR run on the RT-PCR reads, TCRdb lists one record per CDR3 protein. This table has hundreds of thousands of distinct CDR3 sequences, approximately 7.6% appearing once. Germline CDR1 and CDR2: MRHNA and SNTAGT. V shed 5 bases and J shed 0 bases, with 13 bases lying between them. This CDR3 is built from 15 residues. The chain has TRBV6-4 and TRBJ1-1, with a tentative D call TRBD1 (5 bases). This TCR derives from a man between 50 and 75 years old who received an inactivated influenza vaccine. This specimen was PBMCs from blood, taken around 25 months after vaccination. The CDR3 bases are TGTGCCAGCAGTCCTGTGGGGACGATGAACACTGAAGCTTTCTTT. Residues: CASSPVGTMNTEAFF.